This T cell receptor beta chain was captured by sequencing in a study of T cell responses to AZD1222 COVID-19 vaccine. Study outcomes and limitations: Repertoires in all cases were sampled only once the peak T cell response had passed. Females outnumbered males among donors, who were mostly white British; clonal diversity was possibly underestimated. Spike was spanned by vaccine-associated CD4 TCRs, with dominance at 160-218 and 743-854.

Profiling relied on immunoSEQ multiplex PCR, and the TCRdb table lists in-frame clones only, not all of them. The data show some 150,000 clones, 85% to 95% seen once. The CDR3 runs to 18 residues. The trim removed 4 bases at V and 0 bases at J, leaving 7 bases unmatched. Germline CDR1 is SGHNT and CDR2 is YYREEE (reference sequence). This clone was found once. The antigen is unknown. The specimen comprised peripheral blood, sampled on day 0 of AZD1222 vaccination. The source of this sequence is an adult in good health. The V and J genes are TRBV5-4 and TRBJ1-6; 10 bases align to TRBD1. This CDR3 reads CASSRRTGGFSYNSPLHF. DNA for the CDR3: TGTGCCAGCAGCAGGAGGACAGGGGGATTCTCCTATAATTCACCCCTCCACTTT.